This TCR beta chain was obtained from a study of blood T cells in healthy people across ages. The use of a sample-barcoded 5' primer and a J-beta primer mix characterized a second PCR of roughly 6 to 11 cycles. TCRdb analysed the 5' RACE reads with MiXCR anew, one entry per CDR3 protein. The sample has around 700,000 distinct CDR3 sequences; 20% to 25% are singletons. The same sample was also used in a study of T cells of mothers and their children. According to that study: Random nucleotides (2-4) and sample barcodes were added by the M1S primer used in the second PCR.

The sample was blood. The TCR sequence derives from a boy younger than 18 in good health.

CDR3 sequence reads: CSARADRVTYNEQFF. In nucleotides, the CDR3 is TGCAGTGCTAGGGCCGACAGGGTAACCTACAATGAGCAGTTCTTC. The chain couples TRBV20-1 to TRBJ2-1; 7 positions agree with TRBD1. This CDR3 spans 15 amino acids. CDR1 and CDR2 (germline): DFQATT, SNEGSKA (reference sequence). V lost 3 bases to trimming and J lost 2 bases; unmatched junction nucleotides: 7.